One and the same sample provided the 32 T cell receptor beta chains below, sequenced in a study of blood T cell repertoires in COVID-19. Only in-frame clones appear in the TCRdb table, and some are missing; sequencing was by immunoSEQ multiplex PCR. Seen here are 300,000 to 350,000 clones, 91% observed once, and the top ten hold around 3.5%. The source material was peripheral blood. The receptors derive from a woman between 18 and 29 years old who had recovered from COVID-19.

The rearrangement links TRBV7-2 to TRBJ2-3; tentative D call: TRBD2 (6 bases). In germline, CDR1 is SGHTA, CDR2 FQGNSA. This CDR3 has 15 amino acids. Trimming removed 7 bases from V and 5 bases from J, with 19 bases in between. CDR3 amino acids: CASIPGGGILDTQYF. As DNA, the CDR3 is TGTGCCAGCATCCCGGGTGGCGGGATCTTAGATACGCAGTATTTT.

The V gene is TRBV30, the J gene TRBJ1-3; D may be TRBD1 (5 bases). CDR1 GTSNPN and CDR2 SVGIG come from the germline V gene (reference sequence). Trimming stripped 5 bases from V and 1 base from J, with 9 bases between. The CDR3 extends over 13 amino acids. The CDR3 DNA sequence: TGTGCCTGGTTACAGGAGTCTGGAAACACCATATATTTT. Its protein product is CAWLQESGNTIYF.

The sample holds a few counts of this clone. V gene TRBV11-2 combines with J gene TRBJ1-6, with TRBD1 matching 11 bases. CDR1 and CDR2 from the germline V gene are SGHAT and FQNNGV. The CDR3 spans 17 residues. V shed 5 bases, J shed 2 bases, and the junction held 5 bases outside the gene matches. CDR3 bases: TGTGCCAGCAGCCCGGGACAGGGGGGTACCTATAATTCACCCCTCCACTTT. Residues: CASSPGQGGTYNSPLHF.

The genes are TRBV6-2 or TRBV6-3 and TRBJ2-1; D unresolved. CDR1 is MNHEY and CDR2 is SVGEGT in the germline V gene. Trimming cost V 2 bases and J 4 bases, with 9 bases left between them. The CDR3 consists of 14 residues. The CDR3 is CASSYGHTYNEQFF. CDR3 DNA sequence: TGTGCCAGCAGTTACGGGCATACTTACAATGAGCAGTTCTTC.

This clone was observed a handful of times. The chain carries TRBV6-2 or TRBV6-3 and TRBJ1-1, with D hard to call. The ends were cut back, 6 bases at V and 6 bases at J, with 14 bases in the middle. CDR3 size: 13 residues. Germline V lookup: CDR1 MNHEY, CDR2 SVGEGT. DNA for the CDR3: TGTGCCAGCAGCCAAATGATAAGCCCTGAAGCTTTCTTT. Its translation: CASSQMISPEAFF.

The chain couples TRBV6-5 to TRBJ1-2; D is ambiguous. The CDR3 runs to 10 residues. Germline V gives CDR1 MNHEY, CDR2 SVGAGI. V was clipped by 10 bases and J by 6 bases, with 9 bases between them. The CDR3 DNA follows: TGTGCCACCTTCTTTAATGGCTACACCTTC. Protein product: CATFFNGYTF.

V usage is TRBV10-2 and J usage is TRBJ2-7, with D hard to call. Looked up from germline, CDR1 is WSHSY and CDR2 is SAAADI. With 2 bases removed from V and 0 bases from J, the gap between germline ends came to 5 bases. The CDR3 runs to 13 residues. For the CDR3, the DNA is TGCGCCAGCAGTGAGCGCAGCTCCTACGAGCAGTACGTC. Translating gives CASSERSSYEQYV.

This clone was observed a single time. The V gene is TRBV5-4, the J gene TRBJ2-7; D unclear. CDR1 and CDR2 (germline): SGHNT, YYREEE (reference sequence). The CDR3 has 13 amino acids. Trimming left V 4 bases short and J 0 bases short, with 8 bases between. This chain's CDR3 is CASSLDGSYEQYV. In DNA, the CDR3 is TGTGCCAGCAGCCTGGACGGCTCCTACGAGCAGTACGTC.

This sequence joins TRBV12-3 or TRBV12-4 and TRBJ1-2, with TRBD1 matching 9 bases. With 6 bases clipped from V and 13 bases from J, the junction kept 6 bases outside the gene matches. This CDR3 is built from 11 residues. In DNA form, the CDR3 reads TGTGCCAGCAGCAGGGACAGGGCTAGCACCTTC. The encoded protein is CASSRDRASTF.

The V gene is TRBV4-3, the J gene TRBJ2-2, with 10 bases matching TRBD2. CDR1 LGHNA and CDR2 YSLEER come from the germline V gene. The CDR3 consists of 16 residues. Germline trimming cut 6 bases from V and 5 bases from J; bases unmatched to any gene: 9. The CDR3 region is CASSWLAGGGTGELFF. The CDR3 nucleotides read TGCGCCAGCAGTTGGTTAGCGGGAGGAGGGACCGGGGAGCTGTTTTTT.

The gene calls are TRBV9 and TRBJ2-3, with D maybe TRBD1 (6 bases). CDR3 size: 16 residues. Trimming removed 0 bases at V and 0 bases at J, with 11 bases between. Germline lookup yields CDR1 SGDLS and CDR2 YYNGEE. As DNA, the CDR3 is TGTGCCAGCAGCGTAGCTGGCCAGGGGAGCACAGATACGCAGTATTTT. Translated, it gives CASSVAGQGSTDTQYF.

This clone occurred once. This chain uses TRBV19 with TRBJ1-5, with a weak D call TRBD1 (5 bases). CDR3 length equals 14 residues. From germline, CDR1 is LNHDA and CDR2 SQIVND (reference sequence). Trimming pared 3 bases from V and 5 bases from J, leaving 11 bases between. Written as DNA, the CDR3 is TGTGCCAGTAGTATCCAGGGTTCTTATCAGCCCCAGCATTTT. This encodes CASSIQGSYQPQHF.

The CDR3 region is CASSSSGPGGHGYTF. Here the CDR3 DNA reads TGTGCCAGCAGTTCGTCCGGGCCAGGGGGCCATGGCTACACCTTC. This sequence joins TRBV6-2 or TRBV6-3 and TRBJ1-2; 8 bases map to TRBD1. Germline assignment: CDR1 MNHEY and CDR2 SVGEGT. Germline trimming cut 4 bases from V and 6 bases from J; bases unmatched to any gene: 10. The CDR3 has 15 residues.

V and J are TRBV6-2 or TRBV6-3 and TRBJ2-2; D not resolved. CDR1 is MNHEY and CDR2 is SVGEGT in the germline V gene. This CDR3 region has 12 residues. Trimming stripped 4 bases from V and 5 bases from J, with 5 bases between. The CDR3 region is CASSSVTGELFF. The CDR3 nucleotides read TGTGCCAGCAGTTCCGTTACCGGGGAGCTGTTTTTT.

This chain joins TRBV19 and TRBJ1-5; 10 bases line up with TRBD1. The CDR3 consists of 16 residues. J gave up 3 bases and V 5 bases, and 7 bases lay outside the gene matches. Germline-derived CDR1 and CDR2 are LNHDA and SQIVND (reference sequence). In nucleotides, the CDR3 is TGTGCCAGTAGTCCCCGTGGGACAGGGGTCAATCAGCCCCAGCATTTT. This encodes CASSPRGTGVNQPQHF.

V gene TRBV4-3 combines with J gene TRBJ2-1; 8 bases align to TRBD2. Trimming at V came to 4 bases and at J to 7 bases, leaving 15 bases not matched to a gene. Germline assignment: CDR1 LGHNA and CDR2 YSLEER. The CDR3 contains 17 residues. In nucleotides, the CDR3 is TGCGCCAGCAGCCCGCACGCCGGGACTAGTGGTATTAATGAGCAGTTCTTC. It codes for CASSPHAGTSGINEQFF.

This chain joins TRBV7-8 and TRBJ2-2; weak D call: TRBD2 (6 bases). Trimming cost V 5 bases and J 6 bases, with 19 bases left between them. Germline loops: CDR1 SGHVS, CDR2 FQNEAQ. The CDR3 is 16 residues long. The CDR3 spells CASSAKRVGRPGELFF. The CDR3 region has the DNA TGTGCCAGCAGCGCCAAGCGGGTGGGTCGACCCGGGGAGCTGTTTTTT.

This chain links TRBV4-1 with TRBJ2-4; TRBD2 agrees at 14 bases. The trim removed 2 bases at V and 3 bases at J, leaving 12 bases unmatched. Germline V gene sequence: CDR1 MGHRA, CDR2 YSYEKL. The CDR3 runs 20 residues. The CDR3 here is CASSQFHPGLAGEGKNIQYF. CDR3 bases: TGCGCCAGCAGCCAATTTCACCCGGGACTAGCGGGAGAAGGCAAAAACATTCAGTACTTC.

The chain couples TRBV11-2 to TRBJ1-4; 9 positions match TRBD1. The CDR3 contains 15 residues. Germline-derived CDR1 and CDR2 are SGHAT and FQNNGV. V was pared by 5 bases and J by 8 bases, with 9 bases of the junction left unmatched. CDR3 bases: TGTGCCAGCAGCCTGCGGACAGGGGTTTGGGAAAAACTGTTTTTT. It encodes CASSLRTGVWEKLFF. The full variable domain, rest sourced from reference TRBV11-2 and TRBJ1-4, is EAGVAQSPRYKIIEKRQSVAFWCNPISGHATLYWYQQILGQGPKLLIQFQNNGVVDDSQLPKDRFSAERLKGVDSTLKIQPAKLEDSAVYLCASSLRTGVWEKLFFGSGTQLSVL.

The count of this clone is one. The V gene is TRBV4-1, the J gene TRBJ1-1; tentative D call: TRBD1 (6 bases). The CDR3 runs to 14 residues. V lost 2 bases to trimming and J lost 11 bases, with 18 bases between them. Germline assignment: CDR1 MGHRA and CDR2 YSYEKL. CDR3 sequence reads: CASSQIGQGNWAFF. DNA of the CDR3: TGCGCCAGCAGCCAAATAGGGCAGGGGAATTGGGCTTTCTTT.

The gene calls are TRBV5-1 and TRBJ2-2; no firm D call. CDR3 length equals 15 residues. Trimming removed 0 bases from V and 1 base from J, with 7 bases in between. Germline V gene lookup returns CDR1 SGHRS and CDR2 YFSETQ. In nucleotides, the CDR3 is TGCGCCAGCAGCTTGGCCTACCAGAACACCGGGGAGCTGTTTTTT. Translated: CASSLAYQNTGELFF.

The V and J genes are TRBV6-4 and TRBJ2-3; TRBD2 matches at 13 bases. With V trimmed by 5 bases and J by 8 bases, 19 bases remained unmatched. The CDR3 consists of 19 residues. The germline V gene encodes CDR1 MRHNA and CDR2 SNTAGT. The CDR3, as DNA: TGTGCCAGCAGTCCCGACAGGGGATGGACTAGCGGGAGCCAAAGTACGCAGTATTTT. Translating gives CASSPDRGWTSGSQSTQYF.

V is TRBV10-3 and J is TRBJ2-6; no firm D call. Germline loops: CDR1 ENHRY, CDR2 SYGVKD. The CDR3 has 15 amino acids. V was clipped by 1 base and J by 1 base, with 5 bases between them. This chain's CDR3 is CAISEFESGANVLTF. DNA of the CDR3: TGTGCCATCAGTGAGTTTGAGTCTGGGGCCAACGTCCTGACTTTC.

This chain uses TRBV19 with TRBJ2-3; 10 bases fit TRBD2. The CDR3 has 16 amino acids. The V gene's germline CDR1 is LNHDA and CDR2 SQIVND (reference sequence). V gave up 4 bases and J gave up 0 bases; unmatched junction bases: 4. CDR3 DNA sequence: TGTGCCAGTAGTAAAGCGGGAGGGCCAAGCACAGATACGCAGTATTTT. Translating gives CASSKAGGPSTDTQYF. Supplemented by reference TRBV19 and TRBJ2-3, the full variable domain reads DGGITQSPKYLFRKEGQNVTLSCEQNLNHDAMYWYRQDPGQGLRLIYYSQIVNDFQKGDIAEGYSVSREKKESFPLTVTSAQKNPTAFYLCASSKAGGPSTDTQYFGPGTRLTVL.

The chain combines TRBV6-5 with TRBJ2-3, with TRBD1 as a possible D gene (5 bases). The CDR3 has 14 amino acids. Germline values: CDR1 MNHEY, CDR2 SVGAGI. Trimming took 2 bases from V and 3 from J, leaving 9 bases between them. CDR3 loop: CASSYTRQTDTQYF. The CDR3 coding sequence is TGTGCCAGCAGTTACACAAGACAGACAGATACGCAGTATTTT.

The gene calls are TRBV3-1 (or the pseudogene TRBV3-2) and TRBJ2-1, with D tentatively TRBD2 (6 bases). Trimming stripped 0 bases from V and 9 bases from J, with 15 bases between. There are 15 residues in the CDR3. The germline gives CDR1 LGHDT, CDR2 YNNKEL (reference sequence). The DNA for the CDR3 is TGTGCCAGCAGCCAAGACCCTAGCGCAACATTTGAGCAGTTCTTC. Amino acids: CASSQDPSATFEQFF.

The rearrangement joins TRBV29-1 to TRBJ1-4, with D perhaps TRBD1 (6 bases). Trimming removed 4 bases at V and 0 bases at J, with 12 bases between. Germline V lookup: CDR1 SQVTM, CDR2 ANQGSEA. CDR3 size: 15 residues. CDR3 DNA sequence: TGCAGCGTTGGTGTCAGGGGCGCAACTAATGAAAAACTGTTTTTT. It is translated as CSVGVRGATNEKLFF.

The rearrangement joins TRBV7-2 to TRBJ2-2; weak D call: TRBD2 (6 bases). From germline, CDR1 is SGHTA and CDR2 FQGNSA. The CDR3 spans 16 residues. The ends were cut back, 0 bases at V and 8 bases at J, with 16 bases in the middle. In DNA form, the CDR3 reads TGTGCCAGCAGCTTAGCGGATAGCGGTGTCCGGGGGGAGCTGTTTTTT. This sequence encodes CASSLADSGVRGELFF.

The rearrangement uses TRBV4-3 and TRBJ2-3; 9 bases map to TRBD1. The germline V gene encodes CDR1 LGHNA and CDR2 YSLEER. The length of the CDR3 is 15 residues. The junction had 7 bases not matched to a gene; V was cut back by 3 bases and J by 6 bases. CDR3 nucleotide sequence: TGCGCCAGCAGCCATGTCGGACAGGGGTCCGATACGCAGTATTTT. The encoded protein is CASSHVGQGSDTQYF.

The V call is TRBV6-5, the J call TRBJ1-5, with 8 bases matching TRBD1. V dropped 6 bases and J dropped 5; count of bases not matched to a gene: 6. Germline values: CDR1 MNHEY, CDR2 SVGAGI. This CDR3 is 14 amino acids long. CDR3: CASRTGGQDQPQHF. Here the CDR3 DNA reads TGTGCCAGCAGAACTGGGGGACAGGATCAGCCCCAGCATTTT.

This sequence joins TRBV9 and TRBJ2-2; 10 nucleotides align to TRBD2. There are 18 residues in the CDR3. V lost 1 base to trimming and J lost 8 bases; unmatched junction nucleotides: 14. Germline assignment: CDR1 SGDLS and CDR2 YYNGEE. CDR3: CASSVRPSGRALAGELFF. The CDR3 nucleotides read TGTGCCAGCAGCGTACGTCCAAGCGGGAGGGCCTTGGCGGGGGAGCTGTTTTTT.

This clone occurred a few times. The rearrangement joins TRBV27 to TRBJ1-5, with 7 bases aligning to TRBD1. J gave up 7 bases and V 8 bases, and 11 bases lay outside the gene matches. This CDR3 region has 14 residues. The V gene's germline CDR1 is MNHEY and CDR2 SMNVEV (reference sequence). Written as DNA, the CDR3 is TGTGCCAGCCGTGGACAGGACCTAAGCCAGCCCCAGCATTTT. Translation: CASRGQDLSQPQHF.